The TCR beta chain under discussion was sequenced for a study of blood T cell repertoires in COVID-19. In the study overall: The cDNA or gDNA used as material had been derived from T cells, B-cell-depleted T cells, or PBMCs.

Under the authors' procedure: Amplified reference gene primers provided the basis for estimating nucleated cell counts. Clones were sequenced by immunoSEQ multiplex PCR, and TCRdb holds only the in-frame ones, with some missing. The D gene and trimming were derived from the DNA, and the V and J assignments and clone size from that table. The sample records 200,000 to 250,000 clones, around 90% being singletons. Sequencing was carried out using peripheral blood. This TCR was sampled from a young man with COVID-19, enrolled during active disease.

CDR3 sequence (DNA): TGTGCCAGCAGCGTAGCCCCAGGGGGCTTTTCTGAAGCTTTCTTT. It codes for CASSVAPGGFSEAFF. The rearrangement uses TRBV9 and TRBJ1-1; 8 nucleotides align to TRBD1. The germline V gene encodes CDR1 SGDLS and CDR2 YYNGEE. V was clipped by 0 bases and J by 6 bases; unmatched bases: 7. The CDR3 has 15 residues.